The 20 T cell receptor beta chains below were found in one sample sequenced in a study of preoperative IRX-2 immunotherapy in early breast cancer. Clones were sequenced by immunoSEQ multiplex PCR, and TCRdb holds only the in-frame ones, with some missing. The sample lists some 59,000 clones; roughly 94% were seen once. Treatment of the sample: preoperative locoregional IRX-2 cytokine immunotherapy. Sample collection occurred from a patient treated with IRX-2 immunotherapy. These receptors all come from a human donor with breast cancer.

The chain is built from TRBV5-6 and TRBJ1-2; the match to TRBD1 covers 8 bases. CDR3 length equals 16 residues. The germline V gene encodes CDR1 SGHDT and CDR2 YYEEEE. The trim removed 6 bases at V and 0 bases at J, leaving 10 bases unmatched. The CDR3 DNA reads as TGTGCCAGCACCGGGACAGGCGGCGCGACTAACTATGGCTACACCTTC. Amino acids: CASTGTGGATNYGYTF.

The rearrangement joins TRBV5-1 to TRBJ2-7, with 9 bases identical to TRBD1. The CDR3 contains 14 residues. Germline V gene data show CDR1 as SGHRS and CDR2 as YFSETQ. Trimming removed 0 bases from V and 5 bases from J; junction bases left unmatched: 3. This CDR3 reads CASSLVQGANEQYF. The CDR3 DNA reads TGCGCCAGCAGCTTGGTACAGGGGGCCAACGAGCAGTACTTC.

V usage is TRBV7-6 and J usage is TRBJ2-7; D is uncertain. This CDR3 is built from 13 residues. V shed 5 bases and J shed 6 bases, with 14 bases lying between them. Germline V CDR1 and CDR2: SGHVS, FNYEAQ. The CDR3 DNA reads as TGTGCCAGCAGCGCTCAGGAGAAGGGCGAGCAGTACTTC. Translating gives CASSAQEKGEQYF.

The chain joins TRBV2 to TRBJ2-2; D is unclear. V was shortened by 4 bases and J by 1 base, with 13 bases between the two germline ends. The germline CDR1 and CDR2 sequences are SNHLY and FYNNEI. The CDR3 has 16 residues. This CDR3 is CASSGKDPRNTGELFF. CDR3 nucleotides: TGTGCCAGCAGTGGAAAGGACCCAAGGAACACCGGGGAGCTGTTTTTT. Full variable domain (outside the CDR3, taken from reference TRBV2 and TRBJ2-2): EPEVTQTPSHQVTQMGQEVILRCVPISNHLYFYWYRQILGQKVEFLVSFYNNEISEKSEIFDDQFSVERPDGSNFTLKIRSTKLEDSAMYFCASSGKDPRNTGELFFGEGSRLTVL.

The chain couples TRBV7-9 to TRBJ1-2, with 8 bases identical to TRBD1. V dropped 4 bases and J dropped 4; count of bases not matched to a gene: 8. Germline V gives CDR1 SEHNR, CDR2 FQNEAQ (reference sequence). CDR3 size: 15 residues. Here the CDR3 reads CASSSWTGYSYGYTF. DNA of the CDR3: TGTGCCAGCAGCTCGTGGACAGGGTATAGCTATGGCTACACCTTC.

This chain links TRBV7-2 with TRBJ2-7, with 8 nucleotides matching TRBD1. This CDR3 region has 15 residues. The V gene's germline CDR1 is SGHTA and CDR2 FQGNSA. V lost 4 bases to trimming and J lost 4 bases; unmatched junction nucleotides: 9. CDR3: CASSSSGTGEYEQYF. The CDR3, as DNA: TGTGCCAGCAGCTCCTCCGGGACAGGAGAATACGAGCAGTACTTC.

The chain has TRBV13 and TRBJ2-6; D perhaps matches TRBD1 (5 bases). The CDR3 is 13 residues long. V was shortened by 8 bases and J by 3 bases, with 8 bases between the two germline ends. CDR1 is PRHDT and CDR2 is FYEKMQ in the germline V gene (reference sequence). The CDR3 sequence is CASGRVGANVLTF. CDR3 sequence (DNA): TGTGCCAGCGGCAGGGTTGGGGCCAACGTCCTGACTTTC.

The rearrangement joins TRBV23-1 to TRBJ1-2; D call uncertain. Being an ORF, TRBV23-1 has a function that is uncertain. The CDR3 totals 13 residues. Trimming pared 2 bases from V and 2 bases from J, leaving 6 bases between. CDR3 sequence reads: CASSQDENYGYTF. CDR3 nucleotides: TGCGCCAGCAGTCAAGATGAGAACTATGGCTACACCTTC.

J is TRBJ1-3 and V is TRBV5-6; no clear D. Germline CDR1 SGHDT, CDR2 YYEEEE. V was pared by 6 bases and J by 4 bases, with 8 bases between. This CDR3 has 12 amino acids. The CDR3 nucleotides are TGTGCCAGCACCACCCCCGGAAACACCATATATTTT. Protein sequence: CASTTPGNTIYF.

The V gene is TRBV4-2, the J gene TRBJ2-3; a weak D match, TRBD2 (6 bases). The germline V and J ends were trimmed by 5 bases and 1 base, with 13 bases remaining between them. The germline CDR1 and CDR2 sequences are LGHNA and YNFKEQ. The CDR3 runs 15 residues. CDR3 sequence reads: CASSSPGLGTDTQYF. The CDR3 DNA reads as TGTGCCAGCAGCTCGCCGGGACTTGGCACAGATACGCAGTATTTT.

The chain combines TRBV28 with TRBJ2-2, with a tentative D call TRBD1 (6 bases). Germline loops: CDR1 MDHEN, CDR2 SYDVKM. V lost 10 bases and J 0 bases, leaving 15 bases between the germline ends. This CDR3 contains 15 residues. CDR3 loop: CANQKGHPNTGELFF. In DNA, the CDR3 is TGTGCCAACCAGAAGGGACACCCGAACACCGGGGAGCTGTTTTTT.

The chain is built from TRBV11-2 and TRBJ1-1; 9 bases map to TRBD1. J lost 9 bases, V lost 7 bases, and 18 bases had no gene match. The CDR3 is 16 residues long. Germline V lookup: CDR1 SGHAT, CDR2 FQNNGV. The DNA for the CDR3 is TGTGCCAGCACCCACGTCGGGACAGGGATCAATGGAAAAGCTTTCTTT. Encoded protein: CASTHVGTGINGKAFF.

The V call is TRBV27, the J call TRBJ2-1; TRBD2 agrees at 11 bases. Germline loops: CDR1 MNHEY, CDR2 SMNVEV (reference sequence). The CDR3 contains 16 residues. Losses at the gene ends were 2 bases for V and 3 bases for J; bases not matched to a gene: 3. This CDR3 is CASSLIAGGNYNEQFF. In nucleotides, the CDR3 is TGTGCCAGCAGTTTAATAGCGGGAGGGAACTACAATGAGCAGTTCTTC.

The chain combines TRBV29-1 with TRBJ1-4, with TRBD1 matching 9 bases. The CDR3 totals 13 residues. Germline-derived CDR1 and CDR2 are SQVTM and ANQGSEA. The V gene end was trimmed by 6 bases and the J gene end by 7 bases; junction bases not matched to a gene: 6. CDR3: CSVPGTGFEKLFF. The CDR3 nucleotides read TGCAGCGTCCCCGGGACAGGGTTTGAAAAACTGTTTTTT.

V is TRBV9 and J is TRBJ1-2, with 8 bases lining up with TRBD1. There are 17 residues in the CDR3. Germline V gives CDR1 SGDLS, CDR2 YYNGEE. Trimming cost V 3 bases and J 3 bases; bases outside gene matches: 13. The CDR3 is CASSGWDRKGADYGYTF. CDR3 nucleotide sequence: TGTGCCAGCAGCGGGTGGGACAGGAAAGGGGCGGACTATGGCTACACCTTC.

V and J are TRBV5-8 and TRBJ1-1, with 7 bases identical to TRBD1. The CDR3 runs to 15 residues. Germline assignment: CDR1 SGHTS and CDR2 YDEGEE. After removal of 6 bases from V and 5 bases from J, the junction contained 13 bases not matched to a gene. In DNA, the CDR3 is TGTGCCAGCACCCGACGGGGACAGAAGGTGACTGAAGCTTTCTTT. Translation: CASTRRGQKVTEAFF. Looking up the rest from reference TRBV5-8 and TRBJ1-1 gives the full variable domain: EAGVTQSPTHLIKTRGQQATLRCSPISGHTSVYWYQQALGLGLQFLLWYDEGEERNRGNFPPRFSGRQFPNYSSELNVNALELEDSALYLCASTRRGQKVTEAFFGQGTRLTVV.

The chain combines TRBV7-2 with TRBJ2-5, with D perhaps matching TRBD1 or TRBD2 (5 bases each). The CDR3 length is 14 residues. Trimming took off 7 bases at V and 5 bases at J, with 17 bases between the two ends. Germline V CDR1 and CDR2: SGHTA, FQGNSA. CDR3 coding DNA: TGTGCCAGCAACATCCCCGGGGCCCATGAGACCCAGTACTTC. Translating it yields CASNIPGAHETQYF.

This chain joins TRBV19 and TRBJ1-2; D unresolved. Trimming shortened V by 3 bases and J by 1 base, and 21 bases separated the two germline ends. CDR1 and CDR2 (germline): LNHDA, SQIVND (reference sequence). This CDR3 contains 18 residues. The CDR3 loop is CASSILLSGSVGNYGYTF. CDR3 bases: TGTGCCAGTAGTATTTTATTGTCAGGCTCGGTAGGTAACTATGGCTACACCTTC.

J is TRBJ2-2 and V is TRBV19, with 7 bases fitting TRBD1. In germline, CDR1 is LNHDA, CDR2 SQIVND (reference sequence). The V gene end was trimmed by 5 bases and the J gene end by 2 bases; junction bases not matched to a gene: 5. The CDR3 totals 15 residues. In DNA, the CDR3 is TGTGCCAGTAGTCCCGACAGGGAAAACACCGGGGAGCTGTTTTTT. Residues: CASSPDRENTGELFF. Full variable domain (missing parts from reference TRBV19 and TRBJ2-2): DGGITQSPKYLFRKEGQNVTLSCEQNLNHDAMYWYRQDPGQGLRLIYYSQIVNDFQKGDIAEGYSVSREKKESFPLTVTSAQKNPTAFYLCASSPDRENTGELFFGEGSRLTVL.

J is TRBJ2-1 and V is TRBV11-2; 7 bases match TRBD2. The germline V gene encodes CDR1 SGHAT and CDR2 FQNNGV. The CDR3 contains 16 residues. The J segment lost 4 bases and the V segment lost 7 bases, leaving 13 bases of the junction unmatched. CDR3: CASNTWGEGGYNEQFF. For the CDR3, the DNA is TGTGCCAGCAACACATGGGGGGAGGGAGGGTACAATGAGCAGTTCTTC.